This T cell receptor (beta chain) was profiled in a study of CD8+CD57+ T cells in acquired aplastic anemia. About the research overall: Sorted cells (CD4+ and CD8+) yielded DNA amounts that averaged approximately 3.1 ug. The study, taken as a whole, reports: Overlapping CD8+ CDR3 repertoires of patients and controls contained approximately 29 shared sequences.

TCR beta VDJ and CDR3 profiling used genomic DNA as template. TCRdb used MiXCR to reprocess the reads, holding one entry per CDR3 protein. The sample holds about 150,000 distinct CDR3 sequences, more than 45% seen once. This clonotype has a handful of counts. As yet, its antigen is unknown. This CDR3 spans 16 amino acids. Trimming at V came to 11 bases and at J to 0 bases, leaving 14 bases not matched to a gene. Germline V gene data show CDR1 as SNHLY and CDR2 as FYNNEI. All sequencing subjects had displayed CD8+CD57+ cell expansion on flow cytometry. Every patient presented with severe acquired aplastic anemia.

Input material: sorted CD4+, CD8+, or CD8+CD57+ T cells (not recorded which) from PBMCs. This TCR was recovered from a human donor with aplastic anemia. The chain combines TRBV2 with TRBJ1-1; 8 bases are shared with TRBD1. The CDR3 nucleotides are TGTGCCGGCGGGACAGGAGGATTAATAATGAACACTGAAGCTTTCTTT. It encodes CAGGTGGLIMNTEAFF.